These 10 T cell receptor beta chains came from one sample sequenced in a study of beta chain features in type 1 diabetes. General observations from the study: Within each of all four CD4+ subsets, Type 1 diabetes patients had TCRB CDR3s that were moderately but significantly shorter.

Antigens for these TCRs are unknown. Expressed TCRB transcripts got sequenced, as all isolated RNA was reverse transcribed. Sequencing was performed with immunoSEQ multiplex PCR; in TCRdb, only in-frame clones are kept and a portion is missing. This repertoire shows more than 250,000 clones, roughly 21% found once; its top ten account for 0.028%. What was sequenced was naive CD4+ T cells from blood. These receptors originate from a woman aged 40 to 50 with type 1 diabetes.

The chain uses TRBV9 and TRBJ1-1; TRBD1 might be the D (5 bases). Trimming stripped 4 bases from V and 2 bases from J, with 15 bases between. Germline-derived CDR1 and CDR2 are SGDLS and YYNGEE. The CDR3 spans 15 residues. DNA for the CDR3: TGTGCCAGCAGCCCCCCGACGGGGGGTAACACTGAAGCTTTCTTT. Translating gives CASSPPTGGNTEAFF.

The rearrangement uses TRBV19 and TRBJ2-7; D is undetermined. This CDR3 is built from 15 residues. Germline V gene sequence: CDR1 LNHDA, CDR2 SQIVND (reference sequence). With 3 bases removed from V and 3 bases from J, the gap between germline ends came to 15 bases. The CDR3 loop is CASSIEASVGYEQYF. CDR3 coding DNA: TGTGCCAGTAGTATCGAGGCCAGCGTAGGCTACGAGCAGTACTTC.

This clone was observed a handful of times. The chain carries TRBV4-3 and TRBJ1-1, with D unresolved. Deletions cut 1 base from V and 0 bases from J, with 9 bases between. Germline-derived CDR1 and CDR2 are LGHNA and YSLEER. The CDR3 length is 15 residues. This CDR3 is CASSQVGSMNTEAFF. The CDR3 DNA is TGCGCCAGCAGCCAAGTGGGGAGCATGAACACTGAAGCTTTCTTT.

This clone was detected only a few times. The chain is built from TRBV27 and TRBJ1-5; no clear D gene. The CDR3 consists of 13 residues. The ends were cut back, 3 bases at V and 5 bases at J, with 8 bases in the middle. Germline V gives CDR1 MNHEY, CDR2 SMNVEV (reference sequence). In DNA, the CDR3 is TGTGCCAGCAGTTTGAAGGGAGATCAGCCCCAGCATTTT. Its protein is CASSLKGDQPQHF.

In this sample, this clone turned up a few times. This sample includes further DNA sequences coding for the same CDR3. This chain links TRBV7-3 with TRBJ1-1, with TRBD1 identical over 8 bases. V gave up 5 bases and J gave up 1 base; unmatched junction bases: 3. The CDR3 extends over 14 amino acids. Germline CDR1 is SGHTA and CDR2 is FQGTGA. In nucleotides, the CDR3 is TGTGCCAGCAGCCTCGGGACAGGGAACACTGAAGCTTTCTTT. Translating it yields CASSLGTGNTEAFF.

The chain has TRBV7-2 and TRBJ2-7; D remains ambiguous. Trimming cost V 5 bases and J 0 bases, with 8 bases left between them. Germline lookup yields CDR1 SGHTA and CDR2 FQGNSA. CDR3 length: 13 residues. The chain's CDR3 is CASSGGPSYEQYF. In DNA, the CDR3 is TGTGCCAGCAGCGGCGGCCCCTCCTACGAGCAGTACTTC.

Points on this clone: This CDR3 is also generated by other DNA sequences in the sample. V usage is TRBV7-3 and J usage is TRBJ1-1; perhaps TRBD1 as D (6 bases). V was shortened by 3 bases and J by 1 base, with 6 bases between the two germline ends. Germline values: CDR1 SGHTA, CDR2 FQGTGA. CDR3 size: 13 residues. This chain's CDR3 is CASSLTGNTEAFF. The CDR3 DNA is TGTGCCAGCAGCTTGACAGGGAACACTGAAGCTTTCTTT. The complete variable domain, with remaining parts taken from reference TRBV7-3 and TRBJ1-1, reads GAGVSQTPSNKVTEKGKYVELRCDPISGHTALYWYRQSLGQGPEFLIYFQGTGAADDSGLPNDRFFAVRPEGSVSTLKIQRTERGDSAVYLCASSLTGNTEAFFGQGTRLTVV.

This chain uses TRBV7-3 with TRBJ1-1; no definite D call. The V gene's germline CDR1 is SGHTA and CDR2 FQGTGA. The CDR3 covers 13 residues. The V end was cut by 4 bases, the J end by 1 base, with 7 bases between. CDR3 sequence: CASSSSGNTEAFF. DNA of the CDR3: TGTGCCAGCAGCTCCTCAGGGAACACTGAAGCTTTCTTT.

This clone was recorded a few times. This rearrangement joins TRBV28 to TRBJ1-2; D is unresolved. Germline V lookup: CDR1 MDHEN, CDR2 SYDVKM. Deletions cut 6 bases from V and 2 bases from J, with 10 bases between. CDR3 size: 13 residues. CDR3 nucleotides: TGTGCCAGCAGGCAGGATGAGAACTATGGCTACACCTTC. It codes for CASRQDENYGYTF.

V usage is TRBV18 and J usage is TRBJ2-6, with 7 positions matching TRBD1. The germline CDR1 and CDR2 sequences are KGHSH and LQKENI. The CDR3 extends over 18 amino acids. With 0 bases clipped from V and 4 bases from J, the junction kept 9 bases outside the gene matches. The CDR3 DNA reads as TGTGCCAGCTCACCACCGAGGGGGCTAATAAAAGGGGCCAACGTCCTGACTTTC. It encodes CASSPPRGLIKGANVLTF.